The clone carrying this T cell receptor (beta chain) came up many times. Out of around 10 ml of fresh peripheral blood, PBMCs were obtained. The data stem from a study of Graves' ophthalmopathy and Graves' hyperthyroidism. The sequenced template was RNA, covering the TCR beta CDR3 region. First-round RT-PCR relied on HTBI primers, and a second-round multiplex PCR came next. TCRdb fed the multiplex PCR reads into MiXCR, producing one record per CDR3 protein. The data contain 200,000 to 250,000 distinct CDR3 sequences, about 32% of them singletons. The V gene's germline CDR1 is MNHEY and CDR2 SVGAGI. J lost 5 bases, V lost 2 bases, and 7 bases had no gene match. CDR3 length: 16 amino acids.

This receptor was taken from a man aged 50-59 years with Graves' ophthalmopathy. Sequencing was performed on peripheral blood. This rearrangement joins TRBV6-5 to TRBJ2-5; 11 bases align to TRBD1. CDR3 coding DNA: TGTGCCAGCAGTTACCTGGACAGGGGGCGTTGGGAGACCCAGTACTTC. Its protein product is CASSYLDRGRWETQYF.